This is a list of T cell receptor beta chains from one sample in a study of blood T cells in healthy people across ages. TCRdb processed the 5' RACE reads anew with MiXCR; each CDR3 protein has one entry. The profile covers approximately 600,000 distinct CDR3 sequences, with 58% appearing a single time and over 30% taken by the ten largest. Sequencing used blood. The source of these receptors is a man between 60 and 75 years old in good health. Both conserved end residues are part of each CDR3. A D gene is named only where the DNA matches it firmly. The size of a clone is reported for some rows only, either as once, few or many, or as a class for expanded clones.

clone_size	v_call	j_call	cdr3_length	d_call	cdr3_nt	cdr3_aa
NA	TRBV4-2	TRBJ1-2	14	NA	TGTGCCAGCAGCCAAGTTCGGACTGCGTATGGCTACACCTTC	CASSQVRTAYGYTF
NA	TRBV5-5	TRBJ2-5	16	TRBD2	TGTGCCAGCAGCTTAGACCCGGGACTAGCGCTCCAGACCCAGTACTTC	CASSLDPGLALQTQYF
NA	TRBV5-1	TRBJ2-3	15	NA	TGCGCCAGCAGTAACACGGGGGGCACTACAGATACGCAGTATTTT	CASSNTGGTTDTQYF
NA	TRBV2	TRBJ2-3	14	TRBD1	TGTGCCGGCAGCGCGACAGGGGGGCCAGATACGCAGTATTTT	CAGSATGGPDTQYF
few	TRBV10-3	TRBJ2-5	13	NA	TGTGCCATCAGAAACCGGGACGGAGAGACCCAGTACTTC	CAIRNRDGETQYF
few	TRBV29-1	TRBJ2-1	15	NA	TGCAGCGTTGGCCGAGAGGTGGCCGCGACAAATGAGCAGTTCTTC	CSVGREVAATNEQFF
many	TRBV4-1	TRBJ1-2	15	TRBD1	TGCGCCAGCAGCCCGACGGGACAGGGCAACTATGGCTACACCTTC	CASSPTGQGNYGYTF
NA	TRBV6-1	TRBJ2-1	17	TRBD2	TGTGCCAGCAGTGAAAGGGGGGCGGGACTAGCTGTGGATGAGCAGTTCTTC	CASSERGAGLAVDEQFF
NA	TRBV7-2	TRBJ2-7	15	NA	TGTGCCAGCAGCTTAGGAGTCAGAACCTCCTACGAGCAGTACTTC	CASSLGVRTSYEQYF
NA	TRBV5-6	TRBJ2-7	19	NA	TGTGCCAGCAGCTTGGTCACGGCTTTGGGCAGGGGCCCCCTCTACGAGCAGTACTTC	CASSLVTALGRGPLYEQYF